This TCR beta chain was identified during a study of T cell responses to AZD1222 COVID-19 vaccine. V dropped 3 bases and J dropped 7 bases, with 13 bases sitting between them. Germline assignment: CDR1 KGHSH and CDR2 LQKENI. The CDR3 is 14 amino acids. On this clone itself: The antigen is unknown.

Sequencing was performed with immunoSEQ multiplex PCR; in TCRdb, only in-frame clones are kept and a portion is missing. This table has tens of thousands of clones, 87% appearing once. Broader study findings: Females outnumbered males among donors, who were mostly white British; clonal diversity was possibly underestimated. Spike-specific TCR repertoires showed rising breadth and depth after two AZD1222 doses. With dominance at 160-218 and 743-854, vaccine-associated CD4 TCRs spanned spike. No repertoire was sampled before or during the peak T cell response, only after it.

The TCR comes from an adult who received the AZD1222 COVID-19 vaccine. The starting material was peripheral blood, obtained 28 days after the second AZD1222 dose. The chain carries TRBV18 and TRBJ1-3; maybe TRBD1 (6 bases). The CDR3 nucleotides read TGTGCCAGCTCACCGAGCAGGGGCGGCAACACCATATATTTT. It encodes CASSPSRGGNTIYF.